A few counts support the clone carrying this T cell receptor (beta chain). Germline values: CDR1 KGHSH, CDR2 LQKENI. CDR3 size: 11 residues. The V end lost 6 bases, the J end lost 3 bases, and 6 bases lay between the germline ends. The data were taken from a study of T-cell reconstitution after alpha-beta-depleted transplantation in children. During its preparation, the TCRbeta library received unique molecular identifiers. MiXCR, applied by TCRdb to the PCR reads, yields one record per CDR3 protein. The sample contains some 500,000 distinct CDR3 sequences, 18% of which appear only once. The chain has TRBV18 and TRBJ2-7; D gene uncertain. This receptor was identified in a human donor who donated a stem cell graft to a child with acute lymphoblastic leukemia. The input for sequencing was PBMCs from the stem cell graft donor, taken from the stem cell graft. Written as DNA, the CDR3 is TGTGCCAGCTCTCGCCGCTACGAGCAGTACTTC. This codes for CASSRRYEQYF.